The rows below give T cell receptor beta chains drawn from one sample of a study of cytotoxic CD8 clonotypes in ibrutinib-treated CLL. The protocol was immunoSEQ multiplex PCR, while the TCRdb copy is restricted to in-frame clones and leaves out a portion. The table includes more than 110,000 clones, roughly 76% detected once. The sequencing here drew on PBMCs, taken after 24 months of ibrutinib treatment. The receptors here all came from a human donor with chronic lymphocytic leukemia. Both conserved end residues are part of each CDR3. Each record gives: clone size, J gene, V gene, D gene, CDR3 DNA, CDR3 protein. A D gene is named only where the DNA matches it firmly. Some rows mark clone size as missing; the rest say once, few, many or name a class of expanded clone.

few | TRBJ2-7 | TRBV13 | NA | TGTGCCAGCAGCTCCCCCCACATCTACGAGCAGTACTTC | CASSSPHIYEQYF
NA | TRBJ1-2 | TRBV28 | TRBD1 | TGTGCCACCAGGGACGGGACAGAAAACTATGGCTACACCTTC | CATRDGTENYGYTF
NA | TRBJ1-2 | TRBV30 | TRBD1 | TGTGCCTGGAGCACAGGGGGCCTAGGTGGCTACACCTTC | CAWSTGGLGGYTF
NA | TRBJ2-2 | TRBV5-5 | NA | TGTGCCAGCAGCTTGGGCACGGCGGGGACCGGGGAGCTGTTTTTT | CASSLGTAGTGELFF
NA | TRBJ2-3 | TRBV7-9 | NA | TGTGCCGGGGCCCCCGGGGGCACAGATACGCAGTATTTT | CAGAPGGTDTQYF
NA | TRBJ2-1 | TRBV27 | NA | TGTGCCAGCAGTGCGGGATCTCGGGTCCGTGAGCAGTTCTTC | CASSAGSRVREQFF
NA | TRBJ2-2 | TRBV11-3 | NA | TGTGCCAGCAGCCCCGGGACAGCTTGGGAGGCGAACACCGGGGAGCTGTTTTTT | CASSPGTAWEANTGELFF
once | TRBJ2-5 | TRBV5-1 | NA | TGCGCCAGCAGGGGGGCGGACTACCAAGAGACCCAGTACTTC | CASRGADYQETQYF
NA | TRBJ2-5 | TRBV11-2 | NA | TGTGCCAGCAGCTTGCAAGAGACCCAGTACTTC | CASSLQETQYF
few | TRBJ1-2 | TRBV28 | NA | TGTGCCAGCAGTTTGAGGGGGGCCTATGGCTACACCTTC | CASSLRGAYGYTF
NA | TRBJ2-1 | TRBV7-9 | TRBD2 | TGTGCCAGCAGCCCCCCCCGGCTAGCGGAGTACAATGAGCAGTTCTTC | CASSPPRLAEYNEQFF
NA | TRBJ2-2 | TRBV19 | TRBD2 | TGTGCCAGTAGTATCGGGAGGGCCCTGGACACCGGGGAGCTGTTTTTT | CASSIGRALDTGELFF
NA | TRBJ1-4 | TRBV6-6 | NA | TGTGCCAGCAGTTACTGGACCACTGCAACTAATGAAAAACTGTTTTTT | CASSYWTTATNEKLFF
NA | TRBJ1-1 | TRBV27 | TRBD1 | TGTGCCAGCAGTCTCCCTCCGGGACAGGGAAAGGTTAAAACTTTCTTT | CASSLPPGQGKVKTFF
NA | TRBJ2-3 | TRBV27 | NA | TGTGCCAGCAGGGGGTGGACATTATCTAGCACAGATACGCAGTATTTT | CASRGWTLSSTDTQYF